This T cell receptor (beta chain) was sequenced during a study of T cell responses to AZD1222 COVID-19 vaccine. V was pared by 5 bases and J by 6 bases, with 20 bases between. Germline V gene lookup returns CDR1 LNHDA and CDR2 SQIVND (reference sequence). The CDR3 extends over 16 amino acids. Generated by immunoSEQ multiplex PCR, the TCRdb table keeps only in-frame clones and is missing some. In the table there are 100,000 to 130,000 clones, around 89% of which are singletons. The sequences come from peripheral blood, collected on day 0 of AZD1222 vaccination. The rearrangement joins TRBV19 to TRBJ1-5, with D maybe TRBD1 (5 bases). The sequence was obtained from an adult in good health. The chain's CDR3 is CASSSQGPGQTQPQHF. The CDR3 nucleotides read TGTGCCAGTAGTTCCCAGGGCCCAGGGCAGACTCAGCCCCAGCATTTT.